This TCR beta chain was recorded in a study of blood T cell repertoires in COVID-19. On the study more broadly: Sites in the United States, Italy and Spain provided acute and convalescent COVID-19 samples. From T cells, B-cell-depleted T cells, or PBMCs came the material, which was cDNA or gDNA.

The CDR3 is made up of 16 amino acids. Germline V gene data show CDR1 as SGHTA and CDR2 as FQGTGA. J lost 2 bases, V lost 2 bases, and 5 bases had no gene match. In the original workflow: Amplified reference gene primers provided the basis for estimating nucleated cell counts. The data were produced by immunoSEQ multiplex PCR, yet TCRdb's version contains in-frame clones alone and is incomplete. That table furnishes V, J and clone size, whereas the DNA furnished D and trimming. The sample yields approximately 27,000 clones, almost 90% seen once. The sequencing input was peripheral blood. The gene calls are TRBV7-3 and TRBJ2-5, with 10 bases lining up with TRBD1. The TCR originated in a man between 70 and 80 years old with acute or convalescent COVID-19. The CDR3 DNA is TGTGCCAGCAGCTTAGGGGACAGGGGTACTCAAGAGACCCAGTACTTC. Translating it yields CASSLGDRGTQETQYF.